This entry describes one T cell receptor beta chain. Its antigen is still unknown. The table came from immunoSEQ multiplex PCR; TCRdb's copy has only in-frame clones and leaves some out. This table holds around 34,000 clones, just under 85% found once. Time point described: pretreatment peripheral blood. This sample is drawn from a study of PD-L1 blockade in urothelial cancer. Study overall: About nine tenths of the roughly 30 patients were men whose urothelial cancer was bladder-origin. Anywhere from 0 to 3 prior chemotherapy regimens had been received by patients. Median T cell yield from blood was 120,000 to 150,000.

CDR1 is MRHNA, CDR2 SNTAGT, per germline. Trimming took 6 bases from V and 1 from J, leaving 15 bases between them. The CDR3 spans 15 residues. Study-level findings and limits: Larger 3-week expansion of tumor-associated blood clones was seen in durable-benefit patients.

This chain connects TRBV6-4 to TRBJ2-5; tentative D call: TRBD2 (6 bases). The TCR was taken from a man older than 75 with urothelial cancer. The sequencing used PBMCs, collected around atezolizumab (anti-PD-L1) treatment. Here the CDR3 reads CASSQTGGAQETQYF. In DNA form, the CDR3 reads TGTGCCAGCAGCCAAACGGGCGGGGCCCAAGAGACCCAGTACTTC.